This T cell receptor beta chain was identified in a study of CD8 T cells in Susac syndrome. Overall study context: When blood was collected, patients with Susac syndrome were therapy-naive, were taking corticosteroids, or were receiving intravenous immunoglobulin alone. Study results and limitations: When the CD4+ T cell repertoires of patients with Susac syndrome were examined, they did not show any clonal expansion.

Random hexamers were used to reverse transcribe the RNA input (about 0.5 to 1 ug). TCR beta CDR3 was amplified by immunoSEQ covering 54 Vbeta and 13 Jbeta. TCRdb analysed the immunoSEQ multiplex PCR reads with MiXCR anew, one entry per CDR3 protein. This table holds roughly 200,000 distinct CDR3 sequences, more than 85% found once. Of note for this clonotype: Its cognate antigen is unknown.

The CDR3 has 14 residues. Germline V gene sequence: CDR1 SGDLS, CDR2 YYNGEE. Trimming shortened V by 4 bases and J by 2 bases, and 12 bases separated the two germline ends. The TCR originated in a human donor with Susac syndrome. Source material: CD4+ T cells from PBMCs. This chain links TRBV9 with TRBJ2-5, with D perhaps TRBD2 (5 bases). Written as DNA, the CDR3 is TGTGCCAGCAGCTCGATGGGGAGTCAAGAGACCCAGTACTTC. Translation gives CASSSMGSQETQYF. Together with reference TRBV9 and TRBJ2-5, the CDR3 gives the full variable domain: DSGVTQTPKHLITATGQRVTLRCSPRSGDLSVYWYQQSLDQGLQFLIQYYNGEERAKGNILERFSAQQFPDLHSELNLSSLELGDSALYFCASSSMGSQETQYFGPGTRLLVL.